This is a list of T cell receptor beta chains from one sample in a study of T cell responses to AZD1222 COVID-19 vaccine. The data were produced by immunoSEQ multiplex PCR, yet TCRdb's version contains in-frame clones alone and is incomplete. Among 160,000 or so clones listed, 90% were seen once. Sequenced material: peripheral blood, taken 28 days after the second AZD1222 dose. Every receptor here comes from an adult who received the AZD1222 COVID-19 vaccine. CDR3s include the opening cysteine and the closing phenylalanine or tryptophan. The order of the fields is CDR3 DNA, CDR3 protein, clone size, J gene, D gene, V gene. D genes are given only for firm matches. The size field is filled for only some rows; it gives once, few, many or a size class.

cdr3_nt: TGCGCCAGCAGTCTAGTTAATCAGCCCCAGCATTTT
cdr3_aa: CASSLVNQPQHF
clone_size: -
j_call: TRBJ1-5
d_call: -
v_call: TRBV23-1

cdr3_nt: TGTGCCAGCAGCCCACGACAGGGAAAATGGGGCAACACTGAAGCTTTCTTT
cdr3_aa: CASSPRQGKWGNTEAFF
clone_size: once
j_call: TRBJ1-1
d_call: TRBD1
v_call: TRBV3-1/TRBV3-2

cdr3_nt: TGCGCCAGCAGCGAAAGGGACAGGAACGGGGAGACCCAGTACTTC
cdr3_aa: CASSERDRNGETQYF
clone_size: once
j_call: TRBJ2-5
d_call: TRBD1
v_call: TRBV5-1

cdr3_nt: TGTGCCAGCAGTTACTCGACGGGGGGCGCGAAGGAGCAGTACTTC
cdr3_aa: CASSYSTGGAKEQYF
clone_size: -
j_call: TRBJ2-7
d_call: -
v_call: TRBV6-5

cdr3_nt: TGTGCCAGCAGTCCCCACAGGGGCCCGAATGAAAAACTGTTTTTT
cdr3_aa: CASSPHRGPNEKLFF
clone_size: -
j_call: TRBJ1-4
d_call: TRBD1
v_call: TRBV27

cdr3_nt: TGTGCCAGCAGTGAACTAGCGGATGTCGGGGATGAGCAGTTCTTC
cdr3_aa: CASSELADVGDEQFF
clone_size: -
j_call: TRBJ2-1
d_call: TRBD2
v_call: TRBV25-1

cdr3_nt: TGTGCCAGTATGACAATTCAGGGAGGGCACACTGAAGCTTTCTTT
cdr3_aa: CASMTIQGGHTEAFF
clone_size: -
j_call: TRBJ1-1
d_call: -
v_call: TRBV19

cdr3_nt: TGTGCCAGCAGCGATCCATATACCGGGACAGGGAGAAACACCATATATTTT
cdr3_aa: CASSDPYTGTGRNTIYF
clone_size: -
j_call: TRBJ1-3
d_call: TRBD1
v_call: TRBV9

cdr3_nt: TGTGCCACCAGCAGAGAGGGCGGGATTAAATACAATGAGCAGTTCTTC
cdr3_aa: CATSREGGIKYNEQFF
clone_size: -
j_call: TRBJ2-1
d_call: -
v_call: TRBV15

cdr3_nt: TGTGCCAGCAGCTTGCAGGGGAACACTGAAGCTTTCTTT
cdr3_aa: CASSLQGNTEAFF
clone_size: -
j_call: TRBJ1-1
d_call: -
v_call: TRBV5-8

cdr3_nt: TGCGCCAGCAGCCAAGATAGCGTGAGCGGGGGACAAGAGACCCAGTACTTC
cdr3_aa: CASSQDSVSGGQETQYF
clone_size: -
j_call: TRBJ2-5
d_call: TRBD2
v_call: TRBV4-1

cdr3_nt: TGTGCCAGCAGCCATACCCCAAGCAGGCTCTCCTACGAGCAGTACTTC
cdr3_aa: CASSHTPSRLSYEQYF
clone_size: -
j_call: TRBJ2-7
d_call: -
v_call: TRBV11-2

cdr3_nt: TGTGCCAGCAGATCGGGACTAGCGTCAGATACGCAGTATTTT
cdr3_aa: CASRSGLASDTQYF
clone_size: -
j_call: TRBJ2-3
d_call: TRBD2
v_call: TRBV11-2

cdr3_nt: TGTGCCAGCAGCTTCGGGACTAGGGCCTACGAGCAGTACTTC
cdr3_aa: CASSFGTRAYEQYF
clone_size: -
j_call: TRBJ2-7
d_call: TRBD2
v_call: TRBV7-9

cdr3_nt: TGTGCCTGGAGTGGGAGGGGCTACGAGCAGTACTTC
cdr3_aa: CAWSGRGYEQYF
clone_size: once
j_call: TRBJ2-7
d_call: -
v_call: TRBV30

cdr3_nt: TGCAGCGCCCGAACCGGGGGGGCCCGGGAGACCCAGTACTTC
cdr3_aa: CSARTGGARETQYF
clone_size: -
j_call: TRBJ2-5
d_call: TRBD2
v_call: TRBV29-1

cdr3_nt: TGTGCCAGCAGTTATATCTCAGGGTCCCCCTACGAGCAGTACTTC
cdr3_aa: CASSYISGSPYEQYF
clone_size: -
j_call: TRBJ2-7
d_call: -
v_call: TRBV6-5

cdr3_nt: TGTGCCAGCAGCTTGGTACAAAGGGGTTACATGAACACTGAAGCTTTCTTT
cdr3_aa: CASSLVQRGYMNTEAFF
clone_size: -
j_call: TRBJ1-1
d_call: -
v_call: TRBV5-8

cdr3_nt: TGTGCCAGCAGTTATCAGCCCCTAGTTGTCTCCACTGAAGCTTTCTTT
cdr3_aa: CASSYQPLVVSTEAFF
clone_size: -
j_call: TRBJ1-1
d_call: -
v_call: TRBV6-5

cdr3_nt: TGTGCCAGCAGCCAAGCTCCTTCGGACCCGTCGTATGGCTACACCTTC
cdr3_aa: CASSQAPSDPSYGYTF
clone_size: -
j_call: TRBJ1-2
d_call: -
v_call: TRBV3-1/TRBV3-2

cdr3_nt: TGTGCCAGCAGTTACTCTGCTAGCGGGAGCAACAATGAGCAGTTCTTC
cdr3_aa: CASSYSASGSNNEQFF
clone_size: once
j_call: TRBJ2-1
d_call: TRBD2
v_call: TRBV6-6

cdr3_nt: TGTGCCAGCAGCTTAACGGGGCGGACTGAAGCTTTCTTT
cdr3_aa: CASSLTGRTEAFF
clone_size: -
j_call: TRBJ1-1
d_call: -
v_call: TRBV11-3

cdr3_nt: TGCGCCAGCAGCTTGGGGGTTGGTGACAAAATTAATTCACCCCTCCACTTT
cdr3_aa: CASSLGVGDKINSPLHF
clone_size: few
j_call: TRBJ1-6
d_call: -
v_call: TRBV5-1

cdr3_nt: TGTGCCAGCAGCCCAAGGACAGGGGGCCCGCGAACTGAAGCTTTCTTT
cdr3_aa: CASSPRTGGPRTEAFF
clone_size: -
j_call: TRBJ1-1
d_call: TRBD1
v_call: TRBV7-9

cdr3_nt: TGTGCCAGCAGTGGACAGGTTAAGAACACTGAAGCTTTCTTT
cdr3_aa: CASSGQVKNTEAFF
clone_size: -
j_call: TRBJ1-1
d_call: -
v_call: TRBV2

cdr3_nt: TGTGCCAGCAGCTTGGAATTACTAGCGGGAGCTGAGCAGTTCTTC
cdr3_aa: CASSLELLAGAEQFF
clone_size: -
j_call: TRBJ2-1
d_call: TRBD2
v_call: TRBV5-4

cdr3_nt: TGTGCTAGTGGCGACTTCAGGACTATCCTGAACTTCTTC
cdr3_aa: CASGDFRTILNFF
clone_size: -
j_call: TRBJ2-1
d_call: -
v_call: TRBV12-5

cdr3_nt: TGTGCCAGCAGTTATGGAGCTAAGGGGAACAGAGAGCAGTTCTTC
cdr3_aa: CASSYGAKGNREQFF
clone_size: -
j_call: TRBJ2-1
d_call: -
v_call: TRBV6-2/TRBV6-3

cdr3_nt: TGTGCCAGCAGGGATATGGGACAGAGCTACGAGCAGTACTTC
cdr3_aa: CASRDMGQSYEQYF
clone_size: -
j_call: TRBJ2-7
d_call: TRBD1
v_call: TRBV2

cdr3_nt: TGTGCCAGCAGCGTAGAGGGGGCGGGTATGGGGCAGTTCTTC
cdr3_aa: CASSVEGAGMGQFF
clone_size: -
j_call: TRBJ2-1
d_call: TRBD1
v_call: TRBV9

cdr3_nt: TGTGCCAGCAGCTTGCCAGCGGGGGGTTACCAAGAGACCCAGTACTTC
cdr3_aa: CASSLPAGGYQETQYF
clone_size: once
j_call: TRBJ2-5
d_call: TRBD2
v_call: TRBV7-9

cdr3_nt: TGTGCCAGCAGGCTCCGACAGAGGAATTCACCCCTCCACTTT
cdr3_aa: CASRLRQRNSPLHF
clone_size: -
j_call: TRBJ1-6
d_call: -
v_call: TRBV28

cdr3_nt: TGTGCCAGCCTTCCGGGGGGGGAGAAGGGAAACACCATATATTTT
cdr3_aa: CASLPGGEKGNTIYF
clone_size: -
j_call: TRBJ1-3
d_call: -
v_call: TRBV28

cdr3_nt: TGTGCCTGGAGGCAAAACACTGAAGCTTTCTTT
cdr3_aa: CAWRQNTEAFF
clone_size: -
j_call: TRBJ1-1
d_call: -
v_call: TRBV30

cdr3_nt: TGCAGCGTTGAAGATTCCCTTGGGCAGTACTTC
cdr3_aa: CSVEDSLGQYF
clone_size: -
j_call: TRBJ2-7
d_call: -
v_call: TRBV29-1

cdr3_nt: TGTGCCAGCAGTTTGGGGGGAAACACTGAAGCTTTCTTT
cdr3_aa: CASSLGGNTEAFF
clone_size: -
j_call: TRBJ1-1
d_call: -
v_call: TRBV12-3/TRBV12-4

cdr3_nt: TGTGCCATCAAGTCTAGCGGACACTACAATGAGCAGTTCTTC
cdr3_aa: CAIKSSGHYNEQFF
clone_size: -
j_call: TRBJ2-1
d_call: TRBD2
v_call: TRBV10-3

cdr3_nt: TGTGCTAGTGGCCTCTCACTAGCGGGAGGTAACAATGAGCAGTTCTTC
cdr3_aa: CASGLSLAGGNNEQFF
clone_size: -
j_call: TRBJ2-1
d_call: TRBD2
v_call: TRBV12-5

cdr3_nt: TGTGCCTGGAAAAGGGCGAACACTGAAGCTTTCTTT
cdr3_aa: CAWKRANTEAFF
clone_size: -
j_call: TRBJ1-1
d_call: -
v_call: TRBV30

cdr3_nt: TGTGCCAGCAGTCTAACACAGTACCCCTACAATGAGCAGTTCTTC
cdr3_aa: CASSLTQYPYNEQFF
clone_size: -
j_call: TRBJ2-1
d_call: -
v_call: TRBV7-2

cdr3_nt: TGTGCCTGGAGTTCGGGAACTAGCGGGAGTAGGCCTCAAGATACGCAGTATTTT
cdr3_aa: CAWSSGTSGSRPQDTQYF
clone_size: -
j_call: TRBJ2-3
d_call: TRBD2
v_call: TRBV30

cdr3_nt: TGTGCCAGCAGCTTGGCCCCTCAGAGTGAGCAGTTCTTC
cdr3_aa: CASSLAPQSEQFF
clone_size: -
j_call: TRBJ2-1
d_call: -
v_call: TRBV5-4

cdr3_nt: TGTGCCAGCAGGACAAACCGGGACAGACACATTCCCGCGAACACCGGGGAGCTGTTTTTT
cdr3_aa: CASRTNRDRHIPANTGELFF
clone_size: -
j_call: TRBJ2-2
d_call: -
v_call: TRBV21-1

cdr3_nt: TGTGCCATAGGGGATCCGGGACAGCTTACTTATGGCTACACCTTC
cdr3_aa: CAIGDPGQLTYGYTF
clone_size: -
j_call: TRBJ1-2
d_call: TRBD1
v_call: TRBV10-3

cdr3_nt: TGTGCCAGCAGGGCGAGGACAGGATCCAATTCACCCCTCCACTTT
cdr3_aa: CASRARTGSNSPLHF
clone_size: -
j_call: TRBJ1-6
d_call: TRBD1
v_call: TRBV6-5

cdr3_nt: TGTGCCAGCAGCTTTCGGAGTTCGGGTGAAGCTTTCTTT
cdr3_aa: CASSFRSSGEAFF
clone_size: -
j_call: TRBJ1-1
d_call: -
v_call: TRBV7-8

cdr3_nt: TGTGCCAGCAGCTTAGCAGGAGAGGGAAAGATTAGCGGGAGGGCCTGGCAGTACTTC
cdr3_aa: CASSLAGEGKISGRAWQYF
clone_size: -
j_call: TRBJ2-7
d_call: TRBD2
v_call: TRBV7-8

cdr3_nt: TGTGCCAGCAGCCAGGCTGGGGCCAACGTCCTGACTTTC
cdr3_aa: CASSQAGANVLTF
clone_size: -
j_call: TRBJ2-6
d_call: -
v_call: TRBV9

cdr3_nt: TGTGCCAGCAGCCCCCGGGCCTCCCCTGGCCGCTACGAGCAGTACTTC
cdr3_aa: CASSPRASPGRYEQYF
clone_size: -
j_call: TRBJ2-7
d_call: -
v_call: TRBV11-2

cdr3_nt: TGTGCCAGCTCACCCGGGACAGGGGGTAATCAGCCCCAGCATTTT
cdr3_aa: CASSPGTGGNQPQHF
clone_size: -
j_call: TRBJ1-5
d_call: TRBD1
v_call: TRBV18